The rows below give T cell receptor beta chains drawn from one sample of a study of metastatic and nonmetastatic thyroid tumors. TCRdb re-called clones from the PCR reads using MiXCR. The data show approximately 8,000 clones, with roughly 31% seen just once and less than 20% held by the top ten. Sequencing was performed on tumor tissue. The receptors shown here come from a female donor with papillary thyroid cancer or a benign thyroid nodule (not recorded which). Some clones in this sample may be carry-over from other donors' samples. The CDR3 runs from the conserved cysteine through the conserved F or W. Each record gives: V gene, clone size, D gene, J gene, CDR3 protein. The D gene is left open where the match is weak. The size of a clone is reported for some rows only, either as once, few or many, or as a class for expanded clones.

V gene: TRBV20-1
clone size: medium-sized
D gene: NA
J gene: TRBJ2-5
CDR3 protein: CSARDSSGIEETQYF

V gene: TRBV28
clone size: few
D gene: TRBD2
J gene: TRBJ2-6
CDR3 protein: CASGRLAGTITAGANVLTF

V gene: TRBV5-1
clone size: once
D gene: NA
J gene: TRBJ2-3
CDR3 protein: CASSGHGTSDTQYF

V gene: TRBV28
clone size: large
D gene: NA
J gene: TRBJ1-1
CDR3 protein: CASSLEGLRDTEAFF

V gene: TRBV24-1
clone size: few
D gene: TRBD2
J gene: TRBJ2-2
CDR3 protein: CATRSGGDTGELFF

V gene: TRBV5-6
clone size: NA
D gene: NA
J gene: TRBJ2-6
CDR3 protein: CASSLEGAGANVLTF

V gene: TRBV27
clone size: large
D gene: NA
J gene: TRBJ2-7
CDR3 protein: CASSLSEISYEQYF

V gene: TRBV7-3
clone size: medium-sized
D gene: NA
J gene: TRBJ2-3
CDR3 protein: CASSLTGLPGDTQYF

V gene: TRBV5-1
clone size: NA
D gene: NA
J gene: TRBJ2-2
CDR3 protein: CASSSTDTGELFF

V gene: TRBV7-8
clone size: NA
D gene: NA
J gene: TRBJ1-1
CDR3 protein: CASSGQNTEAFF

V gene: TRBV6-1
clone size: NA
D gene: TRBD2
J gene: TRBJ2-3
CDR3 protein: CANSEDPGGPTDTQYF

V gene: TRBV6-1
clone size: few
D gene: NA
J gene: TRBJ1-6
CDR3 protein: CASSEYELKALHF

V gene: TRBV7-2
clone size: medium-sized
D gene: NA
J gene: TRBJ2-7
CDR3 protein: CASSLAPGLGYEQYF

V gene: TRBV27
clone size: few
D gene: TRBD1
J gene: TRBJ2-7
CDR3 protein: CASSLMDRVEQYF

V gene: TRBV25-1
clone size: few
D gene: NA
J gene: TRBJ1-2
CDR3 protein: CASSESFSDTGERTF

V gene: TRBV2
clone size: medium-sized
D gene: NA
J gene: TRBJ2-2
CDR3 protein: CASRQTQYTGELFF

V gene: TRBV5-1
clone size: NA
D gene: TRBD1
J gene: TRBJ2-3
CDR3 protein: CASSLVGQGADTQYF

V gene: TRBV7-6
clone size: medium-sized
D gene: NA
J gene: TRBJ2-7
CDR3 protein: CASSSSPYYEQYF

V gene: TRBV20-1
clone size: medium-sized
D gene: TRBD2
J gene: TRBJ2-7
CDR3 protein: CSATRLAGEYEQYF

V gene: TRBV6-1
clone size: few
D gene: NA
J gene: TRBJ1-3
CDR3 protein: CASTGFSGNTIYF

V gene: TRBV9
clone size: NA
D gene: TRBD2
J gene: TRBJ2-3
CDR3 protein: CASSSTSGTSTDTQYF

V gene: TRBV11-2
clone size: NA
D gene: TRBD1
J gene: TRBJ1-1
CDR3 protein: CASSTRDRSPSMNTEAFF

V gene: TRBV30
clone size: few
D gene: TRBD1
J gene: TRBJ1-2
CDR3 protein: CAQRQGDNYGYTF

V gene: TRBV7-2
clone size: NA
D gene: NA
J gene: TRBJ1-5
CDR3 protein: CASSLFVGGAQTQHF

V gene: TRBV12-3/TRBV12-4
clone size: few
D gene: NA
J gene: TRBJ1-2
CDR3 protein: CASSYGTSRRYGHTF

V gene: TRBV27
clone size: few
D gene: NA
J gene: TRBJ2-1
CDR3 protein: CASSSPPGTLYNEQFF

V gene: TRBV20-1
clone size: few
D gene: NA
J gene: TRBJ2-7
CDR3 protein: CSARDSAGADEQYF

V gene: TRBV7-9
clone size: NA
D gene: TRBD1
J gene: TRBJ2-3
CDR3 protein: CASSVDRRTDTQYF

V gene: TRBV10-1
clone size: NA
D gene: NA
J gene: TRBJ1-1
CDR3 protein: CASSDSRYTEAFF

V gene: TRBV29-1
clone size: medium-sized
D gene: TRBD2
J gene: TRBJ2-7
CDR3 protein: CSASGSGSYEQYF

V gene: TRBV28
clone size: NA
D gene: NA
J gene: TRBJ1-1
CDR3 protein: CASSKGLATEAFF